This T cell receptor (beta chain) is from a study of CD8 T cells in Susac syndrome. Study-level points and caveats: The study's TCR sequencing and HLA analysis drew on a certain number of individuals. That number was acknowledged as relatively small.

Details on this clonotype: Its specificity is not known.

Reverse transcription of roughly 0.45 to 1 ug RNA was carried out with random hexamers. By means of immunoSEQ multiplex PCR, TCR beta CDR3 spanning 54 Vbeta and 13 Jbeta underwent amplification. TCRdb called the immunoSEQ multiplex PCR reads again in MiXCR, with one record for every CDR3 protein. The table has 330,000 or so distinct CDR3 sequences, 65% to 90% seen once; the top ten hold approximately 0.2%. TCR beta sequencing covered blood CD8+ and CD4+ T cells. CD8+ and CD4+ T cells were negatively isolated; TEMRA cells were FACS-enriched. The CDR3 extends over 17 amino acids. The germline V gene has CDR1 DFQATT and CDR2 SNEGSKA (reference sequence). The V segment lost 4 bases and the J segment 1 base; nucleotides outside the gene matches: 8.

The genes are TRBV20-1 and TRBJ2-4; 12 positions match TRBD2. The sequence derives from a human donor with multiple sclerosis. The sample was CD8+ T cells from PBMCs. In nucleotides, the CDR3 is TGCAGTGCTAAGACTAGCGGGAGTTGGGTGGCCAAAAACATTCAGTACTTC. Translation: CSAKTSGSWVAKNIQYF.